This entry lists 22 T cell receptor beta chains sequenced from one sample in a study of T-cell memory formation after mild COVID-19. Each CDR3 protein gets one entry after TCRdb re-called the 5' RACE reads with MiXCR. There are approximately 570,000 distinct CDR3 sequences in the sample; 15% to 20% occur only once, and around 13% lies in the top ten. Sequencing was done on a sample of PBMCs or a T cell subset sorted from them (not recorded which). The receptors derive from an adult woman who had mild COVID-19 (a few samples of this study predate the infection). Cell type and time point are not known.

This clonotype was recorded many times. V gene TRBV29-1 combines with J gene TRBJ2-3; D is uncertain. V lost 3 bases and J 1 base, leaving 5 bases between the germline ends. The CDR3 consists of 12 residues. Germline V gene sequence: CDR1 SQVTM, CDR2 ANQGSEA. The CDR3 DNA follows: TGCAGCGTTGATCCGGGCACAGATACGCAGTATTTT. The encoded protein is CSVDPGTDTQYF.

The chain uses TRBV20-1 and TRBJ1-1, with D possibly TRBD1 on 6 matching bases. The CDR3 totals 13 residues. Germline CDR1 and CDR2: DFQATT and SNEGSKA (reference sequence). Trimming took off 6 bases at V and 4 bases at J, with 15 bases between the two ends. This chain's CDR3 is CSATKQGITEAFF. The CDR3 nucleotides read TGCAGTGCAACCAAGCAGGGGATCACTGAAGCTTTCTTT.

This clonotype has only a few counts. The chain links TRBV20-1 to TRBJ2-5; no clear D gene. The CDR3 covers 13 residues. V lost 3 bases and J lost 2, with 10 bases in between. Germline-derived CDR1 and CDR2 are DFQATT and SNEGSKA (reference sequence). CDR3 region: CSASGLPQETQYF. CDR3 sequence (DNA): TGCAGTGCTAGCGGGCTACCGCAAGAGACCCAGTACTTC.

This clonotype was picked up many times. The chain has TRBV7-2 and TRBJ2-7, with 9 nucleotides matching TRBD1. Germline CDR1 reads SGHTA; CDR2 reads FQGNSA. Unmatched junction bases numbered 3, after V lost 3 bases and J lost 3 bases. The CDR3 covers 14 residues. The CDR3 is CASSFGQGNYEQYF. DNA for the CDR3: TGTGCCAGCAGCTTTGGACAGGGGAACTACGAGCAGTACTTC.

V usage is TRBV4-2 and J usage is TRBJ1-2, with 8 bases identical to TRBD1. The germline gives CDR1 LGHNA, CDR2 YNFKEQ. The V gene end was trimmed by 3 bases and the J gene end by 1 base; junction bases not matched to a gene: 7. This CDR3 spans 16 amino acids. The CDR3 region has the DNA TGTGCCAGCAGCCAGTGGGGACAGGACCTTAACTATGGCTACACCTTC. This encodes CASSQWGQDLNYGYTF.

CDR3 sequence (DNA): TGCAGTGCTCTCAGCGGGGGCAGCACAGATACGCAGTATTTT. Its translation is CSALSGGSTDTQYF. V usage is TRBV20-1 and J usage is TRBJ2-3, with TRBD2 identical over 8 bases. Germline V gene sequence: CDR1 DFQATT, CDR2 SNEGSKA (reference sequence). The CDR3 is 14 amino acids. J gave up 0 bases and V 5 bases, and 4 bases lay outside the gene matches.

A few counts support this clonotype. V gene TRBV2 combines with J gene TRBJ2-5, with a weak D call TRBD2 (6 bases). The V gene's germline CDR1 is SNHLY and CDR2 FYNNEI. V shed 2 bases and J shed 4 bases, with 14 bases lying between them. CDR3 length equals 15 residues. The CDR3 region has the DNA TGTGCCAGCAGTGAATTAGGCGGGATCGCAGAGACCCAGTACTTC. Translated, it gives CASSELGGIAETQYF. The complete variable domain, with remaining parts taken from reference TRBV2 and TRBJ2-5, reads EPEVTQTPSHQVTQMGQEVILRCVPISNHLYFYWYRQILGQKVEFLVSFYNNEISEKSEIFDDQFSVERPDGSNFTLKIRSTKLEDSAMYFCASSELGGIAETQYFGPGTRLLVL.

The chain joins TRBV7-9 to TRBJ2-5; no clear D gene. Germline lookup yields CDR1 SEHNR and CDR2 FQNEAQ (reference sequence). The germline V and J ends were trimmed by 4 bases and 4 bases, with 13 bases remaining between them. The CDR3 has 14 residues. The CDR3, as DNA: TGTGCCAGCAGCTCTCCGTACGGCAGAGAGACCCAGTACTTC. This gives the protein CASSSPYGRETQYF. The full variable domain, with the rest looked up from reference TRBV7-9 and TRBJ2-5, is DTGVSQNPRHKITKRGQNVTFRCDPISEHNRLYWYRQTLGQGPEFLTYFQNEAQLEKSRLLSDRFSAERPKGSFSTLEIQRTEQGDSAMYLCASSSPYGRETQYFGPGTRLLVL.

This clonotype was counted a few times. The CDR3 bases are TGCAGTGCTAGCCGGGGTCCGATCCGCCCGTACGAGCAGTACTTC. Translating it yields CSASRGPIRPYEQYF. The rearrangement links TRBV20-1 to TRBJ2-7, with a weak D call TRBD2 (5 bases). The CDR3 consists of 15 residues. Germline loops: CDR1 DFQATT, CDR2 SNEGSKA (reference sequence). Trimming took off 3 bases at V and 4 bases at J, with 19 bases between the two ends.

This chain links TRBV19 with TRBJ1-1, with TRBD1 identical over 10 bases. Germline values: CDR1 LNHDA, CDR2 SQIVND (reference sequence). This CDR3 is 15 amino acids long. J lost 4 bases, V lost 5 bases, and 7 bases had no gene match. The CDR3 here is CASSARDRGFTEAFF. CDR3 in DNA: TGTGCCAGTAGTGCCCGGGACAGGGGATTCACTGAAGCTTTCTTT.

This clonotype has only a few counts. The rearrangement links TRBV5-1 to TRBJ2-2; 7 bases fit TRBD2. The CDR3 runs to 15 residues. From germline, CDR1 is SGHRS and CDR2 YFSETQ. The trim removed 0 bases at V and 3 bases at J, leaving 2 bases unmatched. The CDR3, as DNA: TGCGCCAGCAGCTTGGGGCTAGCGGACACCGGGGAGCTGTTTTTT. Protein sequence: CASSLGLADTGELFF. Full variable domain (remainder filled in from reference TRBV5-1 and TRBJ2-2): KAGVTQTPRYLIKTRGQQVTLSCSPISGHRSVSWYQQTPGQGLQFLFEYFSETQRNKGNFPGRFSGRQFSNSRSEMNVSTLELGDSALYLCASSLGLADTGELFFGEGSRLTVL.

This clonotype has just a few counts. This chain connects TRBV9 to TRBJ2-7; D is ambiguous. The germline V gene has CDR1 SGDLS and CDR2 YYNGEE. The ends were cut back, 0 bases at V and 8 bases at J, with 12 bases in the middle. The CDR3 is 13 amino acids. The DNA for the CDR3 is TGTGCCAGCAGCGTAGATCTCCAGGAAAAGCAGTACTTC. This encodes CASSVDLQEKQYF.

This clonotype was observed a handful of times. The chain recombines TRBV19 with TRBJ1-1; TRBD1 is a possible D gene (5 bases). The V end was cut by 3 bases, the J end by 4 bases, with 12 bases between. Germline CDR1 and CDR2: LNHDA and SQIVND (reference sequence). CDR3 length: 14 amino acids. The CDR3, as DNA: TGTGCCAGTAGTATTGGGGCAGGGCGCACTGAAGCTTTCTTT. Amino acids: CASSIGAGRTEAFF.

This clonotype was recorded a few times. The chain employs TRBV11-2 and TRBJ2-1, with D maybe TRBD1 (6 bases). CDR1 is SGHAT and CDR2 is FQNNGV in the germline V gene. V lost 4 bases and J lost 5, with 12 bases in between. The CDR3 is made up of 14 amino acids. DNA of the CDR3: TGTGCCAGCAGCTGGGGGCGGTCGCACAATGAGCAGTTCTTC. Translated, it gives CASSWGRSHNEQFF.

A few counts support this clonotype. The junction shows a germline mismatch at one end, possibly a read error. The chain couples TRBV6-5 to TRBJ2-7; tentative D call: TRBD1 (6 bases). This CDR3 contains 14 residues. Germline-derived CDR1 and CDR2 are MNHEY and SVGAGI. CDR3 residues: CASSYSGSGDRYIF. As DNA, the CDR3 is TGTGCCAGCAGTTACTCGGGAAGTGGAGACAGGTACATCTTC.

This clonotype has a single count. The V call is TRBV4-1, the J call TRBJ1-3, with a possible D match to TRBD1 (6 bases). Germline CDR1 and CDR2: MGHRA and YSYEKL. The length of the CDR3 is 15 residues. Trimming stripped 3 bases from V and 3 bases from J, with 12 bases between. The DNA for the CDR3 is TGCGCCAGCAGCCAGGAACAGGGTGGTGGAAACACCATATATTTT. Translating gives CASSQEQGGGNTIYF.

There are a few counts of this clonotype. In DNA form, the CDR3 reads TGTGCCTGGAGCAATACTAGCTTGGCCTACAATGAGCAGTTCTTC. Protein sequence: CAWSNTSLAYNEQFF. V and J are TRBV30 and TRBJ2-1; a possible D gene is TRBD2 (6 bases). The length of the CDR3 is 15 residues. With 3 bases removed from V and 2 bases from J, the gap between germline ends came to 14 bases. CDR1 and CDR2 (germline): GTSNPN, SVGIG (reference sequence).

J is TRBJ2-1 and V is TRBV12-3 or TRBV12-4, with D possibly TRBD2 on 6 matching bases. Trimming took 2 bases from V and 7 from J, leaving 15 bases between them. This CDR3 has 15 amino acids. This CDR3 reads CASSLSGFGMNEQFF. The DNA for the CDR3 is TGTGCCAGCAGTTTAAGCGGGTTTGGTATGAATGAGCAGTTCTTC.

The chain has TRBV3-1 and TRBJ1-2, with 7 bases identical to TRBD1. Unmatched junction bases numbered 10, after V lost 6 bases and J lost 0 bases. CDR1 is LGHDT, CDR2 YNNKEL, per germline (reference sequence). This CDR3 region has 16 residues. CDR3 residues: CASRARGQLSNYGYTF. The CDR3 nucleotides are TGTGCCAGCAGGGCGCGGGGACAGCTATCTAACTATGGCTACACCTTC. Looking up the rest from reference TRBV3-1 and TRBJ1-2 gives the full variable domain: DTAVSQTPKYLVTQMGNDKSIKCEQNLGHDTMYWYKQDSKKFLKIMFSYNNKELIINETVPNRFSPKSPDKAHLNLHINSLELGDSAVYFCASRARGQLSNYGYTFGSGTRLTVV.

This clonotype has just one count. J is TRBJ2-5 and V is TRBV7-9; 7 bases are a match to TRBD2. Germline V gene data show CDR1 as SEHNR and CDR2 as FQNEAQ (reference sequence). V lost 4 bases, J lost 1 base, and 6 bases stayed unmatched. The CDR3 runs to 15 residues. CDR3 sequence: CASSYPLAAQETQYF. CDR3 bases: TGTGCCAGCAGCTACCCGCTAGCGGCCCAAGAGACCCAGTACTTC. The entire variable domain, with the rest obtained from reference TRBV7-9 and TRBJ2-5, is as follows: DTGVSQNPRHKITKRGQNVTFRCDPISEHNRLYWYRQTLGQGPEFLTYFQNEAQLEKSRLLSDRFSAERPKGSFSTLEIQRTEQGDSAMYLCASSYPLAAQETQYFGPGTRLLVL.

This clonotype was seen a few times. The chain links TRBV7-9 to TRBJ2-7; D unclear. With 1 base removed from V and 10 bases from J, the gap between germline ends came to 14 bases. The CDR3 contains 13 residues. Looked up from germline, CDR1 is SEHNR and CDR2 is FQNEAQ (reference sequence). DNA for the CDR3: TGTGCCAGCAGCTTAGGACCAGGTTTGGAACAGTACTTC. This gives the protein CASSLGPGLEQYF.

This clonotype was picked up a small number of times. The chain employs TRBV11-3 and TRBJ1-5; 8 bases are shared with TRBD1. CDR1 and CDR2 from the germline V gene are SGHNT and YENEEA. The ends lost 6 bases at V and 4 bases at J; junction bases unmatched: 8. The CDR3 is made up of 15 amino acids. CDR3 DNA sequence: TGTGCCAGCAGTCCTGGACAGGGCATTAATCAGCCCCAGCATTTT. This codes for CASSPGQGINQPQHF.